This entry features one T cell receptor (beta chain) sequence. What it recognizes is unknown. This entry comes from a study of early T cells in non-severe SARS-CoV-2 infection. Study context: Unpaired chains resulted from sequencing bulk RNA of unsorted whole blood.

cDNA molecules, individually, were tagged with unique molecular identifiers. MiXCR, run by TCRdb on the 5' RACE reads, gives a single entry per CDR3 protein. The sample consists of some 71,000 distinct CDR3 sequences, roughly 9.4% of them appearing once. The CDR3 has 14 residues. Germline CDR1 and CDR2: SGHAT and FQNNGV. Trimming pared 4 bases from V and 8 bases from J, leaving 17 bases between. Study-wide findings and caveats: Matching against VDJdb likely underestimated virus-specific expansions, favoring anti-spike CD8.

The sequencing sample was made of whole blood. This chain joins TRBV11-2 and TRBJ1-2, with D perhaps TRBD1 (6 bases). The TCR was taken from an adult who was a healthcare worker with PCR-confirmed SARS-CoV-2 infection or an uninfected control (not recorded which). This CDR3 is CASSSELQGRGYTF. The CDR3 DNA is TGTGCCAGCAGCTCCGAACTACAGGGTCGCGGCTACACCTTC. Supplemented by reference TRBV11-2 and TRBJ1-2, the full variable domain reads EAGVAQSPRYKIIEKRQSVAFWCNPISGHATLYWYQQILGQGPKLLIQFQNNGVVDDSQLPKDRFSAERLKGVDSTLKIQPAKLEDSAVYLCASSSELQGRGYTFGSGTRLTVV.